The sequence of this TCR beta chain was determined in a study of cytomegalovirus exposure and HLA in healthy donors. Sequencing was performed with immunoSEQ multiplex PCR; in TCRdb, only in-frame clones are kept and a portion is missing. Seen here are a few hundred thousand clones, more than 80% observed once, and the top ten hold roughly 0.8%. CDR3 length: 15 residues. CDR1 is MDHEN and CDR2 is SYDVKM in the germline V gene. Trimming removed 7 bases from V and 4 bases from J; junction bases left unmatched: 9. The chain carries TRBV28 and TRBJ2-7, with 11 bases fitting TRBD1. The clonotype comes from a woman in her late teens or twenties in good health and CMV-seronegative. Sequenced material: PBMCs. DNA for the CDR3: TGTGCCAGCACCCCCGGACAGGGGGCGTTTTACGAGCAGTACTTC. Translated, it gives CASTPGQGAFYEQYF.